This T cell receptor beta chain came from a study of PD-1 blockade in classical Hodgkin lymphoma. Brentuximab vedotin exposure varied, and every patient relapsed after autologous stem cell transplantation. The table came from immunoSEQ multiplex PCR; TCRdb's copy has only in-frame clones and leaves some out. The table has tens of thousands of clones, almost 90% seen once; the top ten hold roughly 7.7%. This clone was picked up one time. Trimming cost V 4 bases and J 5 bases; bases outside gene matches: 6. The CDR3 is 16 amino acids. CDR1 and CDR2 (germline): SGHRS, YFSETQ. This receptor was taken from a human donor with classical Hodgkin lymphoma. The sample here was peripheral blood mononuclear cells (PBMCs), taken before the second cycle of nivolumab. The chain links TRBV5-1 to TRBJ2-5, with 15 bases aligning to TRBD2. Here the CDR3 DNA reads TGCGCCAGCAGCCGAGGACTAGCGGGAGGGCCGGAGACCCAGTACTTC. Its protein product is CASSRGLAGGPETQYF.